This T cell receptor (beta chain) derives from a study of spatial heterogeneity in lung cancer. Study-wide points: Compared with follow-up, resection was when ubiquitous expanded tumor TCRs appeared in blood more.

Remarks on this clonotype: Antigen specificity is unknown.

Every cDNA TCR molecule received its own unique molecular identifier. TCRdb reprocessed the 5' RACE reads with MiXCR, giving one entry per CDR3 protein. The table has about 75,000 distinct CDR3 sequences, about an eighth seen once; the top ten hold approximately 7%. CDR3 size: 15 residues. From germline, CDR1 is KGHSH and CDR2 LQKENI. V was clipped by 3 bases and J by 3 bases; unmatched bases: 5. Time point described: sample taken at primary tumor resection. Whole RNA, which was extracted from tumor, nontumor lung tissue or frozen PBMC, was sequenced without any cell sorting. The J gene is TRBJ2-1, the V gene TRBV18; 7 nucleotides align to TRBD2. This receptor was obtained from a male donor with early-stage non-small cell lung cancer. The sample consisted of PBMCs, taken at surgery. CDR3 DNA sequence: TGTGCCAGCTCACCGGCTAGCGGCTACTACAATGAGCAGTTCTTC. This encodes CASSPASGYYNEQFF.